This T cell receptor beta chain was captured in a study of T cell responses to AZD1222 COVID-19 vaccine. General study findings and limits: Spike-specific TCR breadth and depth were elevated following two AZD1222 doses. Without day 14 samples, only post-peak T cell repertoires were studied. Nearly half of spike-specific TCRs reportedly target variant regions that are unmutated in the B.1.351 and B.1.1.7 variants. Mostly white British, mostly female donors; authors suggested clonal diversity may be underestimated.

Trimming took 9 bases from V and 7 from J, leaving 18 bases between them. The CDR3 loop spans 14 amino acids. Germline CDR1 KGHDR, CDR2 SFDVKD. Clones were read by immunoSEQ multiplex PCR, and TCRdb kept only the in-frame ones, dropping some. The repertoire consists of 95,000 to 110,000 clones, with more than 85% occurring once and the leading ten covering about 5%. To note about this clone: The antigen is undetermined.

This receptor was identified in an adult in good health. The V gene is TRBV24-1, the J gene TRBJ2-1; D might be TRBD1 or TRBD2, each matching 6 bases. The sample was peripheral blood, taken on day 0 of AZD1222 vaccination. CDR3 DNA sequence: TGTGCCACCGAGTCGGGGGCCTCGGGTAATGAGCAGTTCTTC. Translated: CATESGASGNEQFF.